The clone carrying this TCR beta chain showed up just a few times. Its antigen is currently unknown. Each donor had approximately 10 milliliters of peripheral blood drawn. This sample is drawn from a study of blood T cells in healthy people across ages. The CDR3 is made up of 11 amino acids. V lost 9 bases and J lost 6, with 12 bases in between. Study results and caveats: CMV infection status of these donors was not known. Across samples, TCR beta diversity tracked strongly with naive T cell percentage.

It was with a sample-barcoded 5' primer and a J-beta primer mix that a second PCR of about 6 to 12 cycles was run. Each cDNA molecule was tagged by a template-switch adaptor that had 12 random nucleotides. MiXCR, applied by TCRdb to the 5' RACE reads, yields one record per CDR3 protein. The data hold about 650,000 distinct CDR3 sequences, with 52% observed a single time. The receptor comes from an elderly woman in good health. The rearrangement joins TRBV12-3 or TRBV12-4 to TRBJ2-7; no firm D call. The sequencing sample was made of blood. Written as DNA, the CDR3 is TGTGCCAGTGGAACGGGCCGCGAGCAGTACTTC. Amino acids: CASGTGREQYF.